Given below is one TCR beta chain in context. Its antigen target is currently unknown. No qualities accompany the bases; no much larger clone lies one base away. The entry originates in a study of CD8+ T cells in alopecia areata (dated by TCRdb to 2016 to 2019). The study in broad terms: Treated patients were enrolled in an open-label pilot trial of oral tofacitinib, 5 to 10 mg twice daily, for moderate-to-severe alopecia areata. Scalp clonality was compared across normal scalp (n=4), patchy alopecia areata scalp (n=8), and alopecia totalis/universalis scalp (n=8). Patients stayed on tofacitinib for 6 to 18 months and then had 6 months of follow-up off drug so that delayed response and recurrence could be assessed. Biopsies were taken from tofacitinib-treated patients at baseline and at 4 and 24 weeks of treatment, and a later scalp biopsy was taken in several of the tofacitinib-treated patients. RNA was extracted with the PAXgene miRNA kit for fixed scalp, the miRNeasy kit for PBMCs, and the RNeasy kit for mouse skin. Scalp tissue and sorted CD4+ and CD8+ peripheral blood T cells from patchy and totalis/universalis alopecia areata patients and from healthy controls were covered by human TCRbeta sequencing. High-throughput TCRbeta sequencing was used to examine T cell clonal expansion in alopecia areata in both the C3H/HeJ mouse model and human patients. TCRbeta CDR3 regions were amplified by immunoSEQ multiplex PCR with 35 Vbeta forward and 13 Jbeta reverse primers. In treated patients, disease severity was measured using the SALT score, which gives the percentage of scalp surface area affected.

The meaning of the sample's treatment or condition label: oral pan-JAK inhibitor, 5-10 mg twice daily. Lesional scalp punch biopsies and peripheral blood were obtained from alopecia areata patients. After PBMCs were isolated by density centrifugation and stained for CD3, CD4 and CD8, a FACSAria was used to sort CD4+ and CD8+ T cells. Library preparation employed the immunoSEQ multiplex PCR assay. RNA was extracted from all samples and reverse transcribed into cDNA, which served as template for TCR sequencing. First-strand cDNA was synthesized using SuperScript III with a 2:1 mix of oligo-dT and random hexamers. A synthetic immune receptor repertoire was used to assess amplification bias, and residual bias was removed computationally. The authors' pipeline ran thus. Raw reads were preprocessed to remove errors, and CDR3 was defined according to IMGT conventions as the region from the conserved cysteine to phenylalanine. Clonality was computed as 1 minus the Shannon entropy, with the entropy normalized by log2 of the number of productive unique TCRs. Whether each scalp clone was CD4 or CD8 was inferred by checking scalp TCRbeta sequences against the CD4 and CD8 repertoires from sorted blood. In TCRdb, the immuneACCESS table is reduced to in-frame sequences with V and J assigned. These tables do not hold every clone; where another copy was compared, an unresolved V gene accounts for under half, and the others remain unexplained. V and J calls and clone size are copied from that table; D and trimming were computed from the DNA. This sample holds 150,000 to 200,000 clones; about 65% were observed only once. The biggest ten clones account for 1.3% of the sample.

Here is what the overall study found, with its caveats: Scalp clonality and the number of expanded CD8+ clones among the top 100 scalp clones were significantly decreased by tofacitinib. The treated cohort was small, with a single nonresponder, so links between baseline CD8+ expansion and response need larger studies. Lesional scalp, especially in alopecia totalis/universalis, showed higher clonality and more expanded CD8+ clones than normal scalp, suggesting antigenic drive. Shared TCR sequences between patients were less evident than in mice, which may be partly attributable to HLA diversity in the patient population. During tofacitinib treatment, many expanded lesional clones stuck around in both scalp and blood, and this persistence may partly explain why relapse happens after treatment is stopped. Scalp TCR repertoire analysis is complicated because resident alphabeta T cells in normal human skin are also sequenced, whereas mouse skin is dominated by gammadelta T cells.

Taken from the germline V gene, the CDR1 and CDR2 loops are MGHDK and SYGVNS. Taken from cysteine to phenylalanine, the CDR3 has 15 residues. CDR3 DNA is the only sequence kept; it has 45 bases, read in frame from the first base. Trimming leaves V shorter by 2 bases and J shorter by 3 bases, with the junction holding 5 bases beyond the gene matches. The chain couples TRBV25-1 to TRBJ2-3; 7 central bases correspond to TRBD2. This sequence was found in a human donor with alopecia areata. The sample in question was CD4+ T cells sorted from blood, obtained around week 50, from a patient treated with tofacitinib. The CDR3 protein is CASSEPHGGTDTQYF. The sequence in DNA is TGTGCCAGCAGTGAACCCCACGGGGGGACAGATACGCAGTATTTT.